The 6 T cell receptor beta chains given below trace back to one sample, sequenced in a study of T-cell reconstitution after alpha-beta-depleted transplantation in children. A TCRbeta library incorporating unique molecular identifiers was prepared. TCRdb re-derived calls from the PCR reads in MiXCR, one entry per CDR3 protein. The data hold about 980,000 distinct CDR3 sequences, with around 30% observed a single time. Material: PBMCs, mostly from graft donor cells, obtained 360 days after TCRalphabeta/CD19-depleted stem cell transplant. The receptors were gathered from a boy under two years old who had a stem cell transplant for SCID, so the T cells may come from the graft donor.

The rearrangement joins TRBV9 to TRBJ2-3, with D uncertain. The CDR3 consists of 13 residues. Trimming removed 4 bases from V and 6 bases from J, with 12 bases in between. Germline V gene data show CDR1 as SGDLS and CDR2 as YYNGEE. DNA of the CDR3: TGTGCCAGCAGCCCGAACCGAGATGATACGCAGTATTTT. Amino acid sequence: CASSPNRDDTQYF.

This clonotype was picked up one time. V gene TRBV5-1 combines with J gene TRBJ2-3, with TRBD1 as a possible D gene (5 bases). This CDR3 comprises 14 residues. Germline loops: CDR1 SGHRS, CDR2 YFSETQ. Trimming took 7 bases from V and 2 from J, leaving 14 bases between them. CDR3 sequence (DNA): TGCGCCAGCGGGGCTTCCACTGCCACAGATACGCAGTATTTT. Its protein is CASGASTATDTQYF.

This sequence joins TRBV28 and TRBJ2-3; D uncertain. CDR3 length: 14 amino acids. CDR1 is MDHEN, CDR2 SYDVKM, per germline. V lost 4 bases and J 5 bases, leaving 13 bases between the germline ends. Here the CDR3 reads CASSSTKVIDTQYF. CDR3 nucleotide sequence: TGTGCCAGCAGTTCCACTAAGGTCATAGATACGCAGTATTTT.

This clonotype was found a few times. V usage is TRBV27 and J usage is TRBJ1-4; maybe TRBD1 (6 bases). Per the germline V gene, CDR1 is MNHEY and CDR2 is SMNVEV (reference sequence). V was trimmed by 6 bases and J by 6 bases, leaving 17 bases between them. This CDR3 spans 15 amino acids. For the CDR3, the DNA is TGTGCCAGCAGGCTGGTGGGGGCGAAACATGAAAAACTGTTTTTT. Residues: CASRLVGAKHEKLFF.

This clonotype was observed a few times. The V and J genes are TRBV5-1 and TRBJ2-1; D assignment may be TRBD1 or TRBD2 (7 bases each). V lost 4 bases to trimming and J lost 5 bases, with 16 bases between them. CDR3 size: 15 residues. Looked up from germline, CDR1 is SGHRS and CDR2 is YFSETQ. The CDR3 bases are TGCGCCAGCAGCCTCGGGGAGGGGGCGGACAATGAGCAGTTCTTC. Translated: CASSLGEGADNEQFF.

This sequence joins TRBV5-1 and TRBJ2-1; 7 bases fit TRBD2. Germline V gives CDR1 SGHRS, CDR2 YFSETQ. The CDR3 loop spans 14 amino acids. The ends lost 7 bases at V and 8 bases at J; junction bases unmatched: 12. The CDR3 loop reads CASRDYGKKHEQFF. As DNA, the CDR3 is TGCGCCAGCCGGGACTATGGGAAGAAACATGAGCAGTTCTTC.